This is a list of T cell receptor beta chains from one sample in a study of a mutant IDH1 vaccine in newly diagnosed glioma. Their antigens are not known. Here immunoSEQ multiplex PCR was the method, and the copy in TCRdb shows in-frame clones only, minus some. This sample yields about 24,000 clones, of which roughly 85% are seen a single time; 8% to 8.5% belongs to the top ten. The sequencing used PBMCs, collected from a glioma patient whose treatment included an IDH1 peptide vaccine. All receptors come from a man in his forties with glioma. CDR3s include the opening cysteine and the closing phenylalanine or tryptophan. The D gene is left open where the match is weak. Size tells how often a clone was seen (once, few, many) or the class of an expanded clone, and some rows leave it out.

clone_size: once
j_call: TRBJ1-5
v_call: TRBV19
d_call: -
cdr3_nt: TGTGCCAGCGCAGTGGGGAACAGTCCAAATCAGCCCCAGCATTTT
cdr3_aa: CASAVGNSPNQPQHF

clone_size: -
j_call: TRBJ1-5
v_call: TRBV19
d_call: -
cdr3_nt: TGTGCCAGTAGTATACCCACCTTAGGATATCGTGGCGAAGGAAATCAGCCCCAGCATTTT
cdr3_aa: CASSIPTLGYRGEGNQPQHF

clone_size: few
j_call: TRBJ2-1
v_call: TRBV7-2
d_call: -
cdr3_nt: TGTGCCAGCAGCTTAGGGGGGGACCACGGTTACAATGAGCAGTTCTTC
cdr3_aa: CASSLGGDHGYNEQFF

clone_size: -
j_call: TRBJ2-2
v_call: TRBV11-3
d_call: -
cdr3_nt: TGTGCCAGCAGCTTGTCTGCGGTGAACACCGGGGAGCTGTTTTTT
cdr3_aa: CASSLSAVNTGELFF

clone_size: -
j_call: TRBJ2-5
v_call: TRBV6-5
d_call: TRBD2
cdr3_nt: TGTGCCAGCAGTTTCGGAGCGGGAGGATCGGAGACCCAGTACTTC
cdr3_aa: CASSFGAGGSETQYF

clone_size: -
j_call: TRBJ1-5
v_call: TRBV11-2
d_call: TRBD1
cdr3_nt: TGTGCCAGCAGCTTAGATCGGCAGGGGGTTCCTTTCAATCAGCCCCAGCATTTT
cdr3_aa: CASSLDRQGVPFNQPQHF

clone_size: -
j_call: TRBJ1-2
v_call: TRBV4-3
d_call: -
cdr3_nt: TGCGCCAGCAGCCAGTTGGGTGGGGGGCGAGGGAGTTATGGCTACACCTTC
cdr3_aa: CASSQLGGGRGSYGYTF

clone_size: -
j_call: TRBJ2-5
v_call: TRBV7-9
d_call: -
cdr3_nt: TGTGCCAGCAGTTCCACCCAGGGAAGCCAAGAGACCCAGTACTTC
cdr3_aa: CASSSTQGSQETQYF

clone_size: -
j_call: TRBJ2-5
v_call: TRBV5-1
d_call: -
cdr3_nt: TGCGCCAGCAGCGAAGGCCCGGCCCAGTACTTC
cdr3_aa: CASSEGPAQYF

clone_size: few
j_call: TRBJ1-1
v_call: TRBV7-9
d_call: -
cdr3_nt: TGTGCCAGCAGCCCCGGGCCGATACAGATGAACACTGAAGCTTTCTTT
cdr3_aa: CASSPGPIQMNTEAFF

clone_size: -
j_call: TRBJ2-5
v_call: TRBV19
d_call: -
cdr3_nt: TGTGCCAGCAGTATAACGGGGACCGCCAAAGAGACCCAGTACTTC
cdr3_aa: CASSITGTAKETQYF